The T cell receptor beta chain described here comes from a study of shared clonotypes between healthy human individuals. With respect to this clone: The antigen is undetermined.

The CDR3 length is 12 residues. Between the trimmed V and J ends, which lost 6 bases and 7 bases, there was a span of 13 bases. Per germline, CDR1 MDHEN and CDR2 SYDVKM. Whole-study results and caveats: Shared across several donors were around 5% of the naive CD4 clonotypes.

Some clones are missing from TCRdb's copy, which holds only in-frame ones; the method was immunoSEQ multiplex PCR. The table includes roughly 1,500,000 clones, approximately 98.5% detected once. The sample was naive CD4+ T cells sorted from blood. Specified subset: CD45RA+ positively selected. V gene TRBV28 combines with J gene TRBJ2-7; D unclear. The sequence came from a young man in good health. The CDR3 bases are TGTGCCAGCAGCTCTAACGTATGGGAGCAGTACTTC. The encoded protein is CASSSNVWEQYF. Together with reference TRBV28 and TRBJ2-7, the CDR3 gives the full variable domain: DVKVTQSSRYLVKRTGEKVFLECVQDMDHENMFWYRQDPGLGLRLIYFSYDVKMKEKGDIPEGYSVSREKKERFSLILESASTNQTSMYLCASSSNVWEQYFGPGTRLTVT.